This T cell receptor beta chain was found in a study of T cell responses to AZD1222 COVID-19 vaccine. General study points: Baseline seropositivity occurred in only a handful of AZD1222 recipients. Spike-specific TCR breadth and depth both grew after two AZD1222 doses.

Using immunoSEQ multiplex PCR, the repertoire was profiled, and TCRdb retains in-frame clones only, with some absent. The sample has about 77,000 clones, roughly nine tenths seen once. Trimming removed 0 bases from V and 5 bases from J, with 10 bases in between. Germline values: CDR1 MGHRA, CDR2 YSYEKL. The CDR3 sequence is 14 residues long. Of note for this clone: Its cognate antigen is unknown.

The starting material was peripheral blood, obtained 28 days after the second AZD1222 dose. The V gene is TRBV4-1, the J gene TRBJ2-5; D ambiguous. The TCR sequence derives from an adult who received the AZD1222 COVID-19 vaccine. CDR3 in DNA: TGCGCCAGCAGCCAAGAGACTTGGGGTGAGACCCAGTACTTC. Its translation is CASSQETWGETQYF.